A single sample is the source of the 7 T cell receptor beta chains below, sequenced in a study of spatial heterogeneity in lung cancer. Described time point: sample taken at primary tumor resection. These receptors are not linked to any known antigen. The study's findings and limits: In tumors, expanded intratumoral alpha and beta TCR counts tracked mutation counts.

TCRdb fed the 5' RACE reads into MiXCR, producing one record per CDR3 protein. The profile covers tens of thousands of distinct CDR3 sequences, with roughly 6.7% appearing a single time and around 10% taken by the ten largest. The sample consisted of lung tumor tissue, taken at surgery. These receptors all come from a male donor with early-stage non-small cell lung cancer.

CDR3 loop: CASSEDRGSGNQPQHF. The CDR3, as DNA: TGTGCCAGCAGCGAAGACAGGGGAAGCGGCAATCAGCCCCAGCATTTT. This rearrangement joins TRBV5-6 to TRBJ1-5; 8 bases align to TRBD1. In germline, CDR1 is SGHDT, CDR2 YYEEEE. V shed 4 bases and J 2 bases; nucleotides not matched to a gene: 8. The CDR3 covers 16 residues.

This clonotype was detected many times. The chain combines TRBV28 with TRBJ2-7; D may match TRBD1 or TRBD2 (5 bases each). Trimming removed 4 bases at V and 3 bases at J, with 16 bases between. Germline V gene data show CDR1 as MDHEN and CDR2 as SYDVKM. The CDR3 sequence is 15 residues long. CDR3 protein: CASSSSSGTLYEQYF. Written as DNA, the CDR3 is TGTGCCAGCAGTTCCTCCTCCGGGACGCTCTACGAGCAGTACTTC.

This clonotype has a handful of counts. The CDR3: CASSQEEGPHRGQYF. The DNA of the CDR3 is TGCGCCAGCAGCCAAGAAGAAGGTCCCCATAGAGGGCAGTACTTC. This chain uses TRBV4-3 with TRBJ2-7; D is uncertain. This CDR3 contains 15 residues. The V gene's germline CDR1 is LGHNA and CDR2 YSLEER. Trimming removed 0 bases from V and 9 bases from J, with 18 bases in between.

This clonotype was observed a few times. The chain carries TRBV20-1 and TRBJ2-3, with 11 bases that match TRBD2. Germline V lookup: CDR1 DFQATT, CDR2 SNEGSKA (reference sequence). The junction had 10 bases not matched to a gene; V was cut back by 3 bases and J by 2 bases. This CDR3 contains 17 residues. CDR3 amino acids: CSASPPLAGAFTDTQYF. The CDR3 nucleotides read TGCAGTGCTAGCCCCCCACTAGCGGGGGCGTTCACAGATACGCAGTATTTT.

This clonotype occurred a few times. The chain links TRBV27 to TRBJ1-1; D is perhaps TRBD1 (5 bases). V was clipped by 4 bases and J by 14 bases, with 20 bases between them. Germline-derived CDR1 and CDR2 are MNHEY and SMNVEV (reference sequence). The CDR3 loop spans 13 amino acids. CDR3 protein: CASSYRFSRTSFF. The CDR3, as DNA: TGTGCCAGCAGTTATAGGTTCTCCCGGACATCGTTCTTT.

This chain joins TRBV5-4 and TRBJ2-5; TRBD2 might be the D (5 bases). The length of the CDR3 is 13 residues. CDR1 and CDR2 (germline): SGHNT, YYREEE (reference sequence). Trimming stripped 3 bases from V and 5 bases from J, with 11 bases between. This CDR3 reads CASSWISGETQYF. For the CDR3, the DNA is TGTGCCAGCAGCTGGATTTCGGGGGAGACCCAGTACTTC.

This clonotype was counted a few times. CDR3 DNA sequence: TGTGCCAGCAGCATAGGGACAGGGGGAGGTGAAAAACTGTTTTTT. Translation gives CASSIGTGGGEKLFF. V and J are TRBV7-8 and TRBJ1-4; 11 nucleotides line up with TRBD1. Germline CDR1 reads SGHVS; CDR2 reads FQNEAQ. The CDR3 consists of 15 residues. The V segment lost 5 bases and the J segment 7 bases; nucleotides outside the gene matches: 6. Based on the CDR3 plus reference TRBV7-8 and TRBJ1-4, the full variable domain is GAGVSQSPRYKVAKRGQDVALRCDPISGHVSLFWYQQALGQGPEFLTYFQNEAQLDKSGLPSDRFFAERPEGSVSTLKIQRTQQEDSAVYLCASSIGTGGGEKLFFGSGTQLSVL.